A single sample gave rise to the 14 T cell receptor beta chains below, sequenced in a study of PD-1 blockade in classical Hodgkin lymphoma. The data were produced by immunoSEQ multiplex PCR, yet TCRdb's version contains in-frame clones alone and is incomplete. The sample has about 90,000 clones, around nine tenths seen once. Indicated time point: cycle 4 day 1 (C4D1), after about 6 weeks of nivolumab. Every single patient, without exception, relapsed after autologous stem cell transplantation, and brentuximab vedotin exposure varied. Here the sequenced sample was peripheral blood mononuclear cells (PBMCs), taken before the fourth cycle of nivolumab. These receptor sequences come from a human donor with classical Hodgkin lymphoma.

The CDR3 protein is CASSESRDVTQYF. DNA of the CDR3: TGCGCCAGCAGTGAGTCGAGGGACGTAACTCAGTATTTT. The chain links TRBV10-2 to TRBJ2-3; D is tentatively TRBD1 or TRBD2 (5 bases each). The germline V gene encodes CDR1 WSHSY and CDR2 SAAADI. With 0 bases removed from V and 12 bases from J, the gap between germline ends came to 13 bases. The CDR3 consists of 13 residues.

V and J are TRBV7-3 and TRBJ2-5; 7 nucleotides agree with TRBD1. The germline gives CDR1 SGHTA, CDR2 FQGTGA. V shed 0 bases, J shed 1 base, and the junction held 8 bases outside the gene matches. The CDR3 covers 17 residues. The CDR3 loop reads CASSLTSYRGIQETQYF. The CDR3 nucleotides are TGTGCCAGCAGCTTAACGTCGTACAGGGGAATCCAAGAGACCCAGTACTTC.

This chain uses TRBV7-6 with TRBJ1-6; 10 nucleotides align to TRBD1. Trimming took 5 bases from V and 0 from J; bases not matched to a gene: 7. Germline V gene data show CDR1 as SGHVS and CDR2 as FNYEAQ. CDR3 length: 18 residues. As DNA, the CDR3 is TGTGCCAGCAGCCCAGGGACAGGGGAAAACTCCTATAATTCACCCCTCCACTTT. Translation: CASSPGTGENSYNSPLHF.

This clone is a singleton in its sample. The chain links TRBV28 to TRBJ1-1; 8 nucleotides match TRBD1. Germline values: CDR1 MDHEN, CDR2 SYDVKM. With 2 bases clipped from V and 7 bases from J, the junction kept 9 bases outside the gene matches. The CDR3 contains 15 residues. CDR3 DNA sequence: TGTGCCAGCAGTTTAACCAGACAGGGGAGAAATGAAGCTTTCTTT. Translation: CASSLTRQGRNEAFF.

The V call is TRBV5-6, the J call TRBJ2-5; unclear D gene. The CDR3 length is 13 residues. V was shortened by 1 base and J by 1 base, with 5 bases between the two germline ends. Germline V gene data show CDR1 as SGHDT and CDR2 as YYEEEE. This chain's CDR3 is CASSLFLQETQYF. DNA for the CDR3: TGTGCCAGCAGCTTGTTTCTCCAAGAGACCCAGTACTTC.

V is TRBV30 and J is TRBJ2-7; D is perhaps TRBD1 (6 bases). The CDR3 consists of 14 residues. CDR1 GTSNPN and CDR2 SVGIG come from the germline V gene (reference sequence). Trimming cost V 2 bases and J 3 bases, with 14 bases left between them. The CDR3 sequence: CAWSTTGNLYEQYF. CDR3 nucleotide sequence: TGTGCCTGGAGTACTACAGGGAACCTCTACGAGCAGTACTTC.

The chain combines TRBV30 with TRBJ2-2; D is perhaps TRBD1 or TRBD2 (6 bases each). Trimming left V 0 bases short and J 7 bases short, with 15 bases between. Germline values: CDR1 GTSNPN, CDR2 SVGIG (reference sequence). The CDR3 is 15 residues long. Here the CDR3 DNA reads TGTGCCTGGAGTGTCGGAGGGGGGATGGGCGGGGAGCTGTTTTTT. Residues: CAWSVGGGMGGELFF.

This chain links TRBV28 with TRBJ2-7, with a weak D call TRBD1 (6 bases). Germline lookup yields CDR1 MDHEN and CDR2 SYDVKM. Trimming cost V 2 bases and J 2 bases, with 10 bases left between them. The CDR3 runs to 14 residues. CDR3 loop: CASSLARGAYEQYF. The CDR3 DNA reads as TGTGCCAGCAGTTTAGCCAGGGGAGCCTACGAGCAGTACTTC.

This chain links TRBV21-1 with TRBJ2-7; the table's TRBD1 call for D was not verified on the DNA. TRBV21-1 is tagged as a pseudogene. The CDR3 runs to 18 residues. DNA for the CDR3: TGTGCCAGCAGCAAAGGGATTGGGACAGGCAAAACAACCTACGAGCAGTACTTC. It translates to CASSKGIGTGKTTYEQYF.

V and J are TRBV15 and TRBJ2-1; TRBD2 is a possible D gene (6 bases). Germline CDR1 and CDR2: LNHNV and YYDKDF (reference sequence). This CDR3 has 12 amino acids. V lost 8 bases and J lost 6, with 11 bases in between. Written as DNA, the CDR3 is TGTGCCACCGCGGGACCAGTCAATGAGCAGTTCTTC. Translation: CATAGPVNEQFF.

This chain joins TRBV28 and TRBJ2-5; 10 bases match TRBD1. The DNA matches TRBJ2-7 better at its end, which makes the J call doubtful. This CDR3 has 14 residues. CDR1 and CDR2 from the germline V gene are MDHEN and SYDVKM. In DNA, the CDR3 is TGTGCCAGCAGTCCGACAGGGGGCCTCTACGAGCAGTACTTC. Residues: CASSPTGGLYEQYF.

The chain employs TRBV10-3 and TRBJ1-1; possibly TRBD1 for D (6 bases). CDR1 is ENHRY and CDR2 is SYGVKD in the germline V gene. The CDR3 loop spans 17 amino acids. V was cut by 0 bases and J by 0 bases, with 14 bases left in between. The CDR3 is CAISESPGQRVNTEAFF. The CDR3 DNA sequence: TGTGCCATCAGTGAGTCACCGGGACAACGCGTGAACACTGAAGCTTTCTTT.

The chain combines TRBV6-5 with TRBJ2-7, with a weak D call TRBD1 (5 bases). CDR1 is MNHEY, CDR2 SVGAGI, per germline. This CDR3 has 15 residues. The ends were cut back, 0 bases at V and 3 bases at J, with 12 bases in the middle. The CDR3 DNA reads as TGTGCCAGCAGTTACTCAATGGAACAGGACTACGAGCAGTACTTC. Encoded protein: CASSYSMEQDYEQYF.

This chain uses TRBV6-1 with TRBJ1-1, with 12 bases that match TRBD1. From germline, CDR1 is MNHNS and CDR2 SASEGT. The V and J ends lost 8 bases and 5 bases, in that order; junction bases with no gene match: 9. There are 15 residues in the CDR3. The CDR3 DNA is TGTGCCAGCGGGGACAGGGGGCAGGTTTTGACTGAAGCTTTCTTT. Amino acid sequence: CASGDRGQVLTEAFF.